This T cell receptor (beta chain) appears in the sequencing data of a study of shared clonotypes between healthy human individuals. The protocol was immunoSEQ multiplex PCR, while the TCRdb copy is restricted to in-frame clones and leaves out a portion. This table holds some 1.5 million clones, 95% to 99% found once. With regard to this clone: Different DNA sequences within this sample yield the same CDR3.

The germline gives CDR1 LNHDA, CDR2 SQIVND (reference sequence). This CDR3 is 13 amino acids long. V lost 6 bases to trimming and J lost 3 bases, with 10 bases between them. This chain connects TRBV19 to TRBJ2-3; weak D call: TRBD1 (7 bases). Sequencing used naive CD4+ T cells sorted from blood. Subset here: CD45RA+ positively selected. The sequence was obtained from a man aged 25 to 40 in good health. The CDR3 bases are TGTGCCAGTAGACAGGGGACTACAGATACGCAGTATTTT. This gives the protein CASRQGTTDTQYF.